The present T cell receptor beta chain was sequenced within a study of control samples from healthy donors and cancer patients. The CDR3 has 17 residues. V was clipped by 4 bases and J by 6 bases, with 21 bases between them. Germline CDR1 MNHEY, CDR2 SVGEGT. Data came from immunoSEQ multiplex PCR; TCRdb stores just in-frame clones and leaves some out. Here the sample spans 65,000 to 100,000 clones, 91% being singletons. This clone was seen a few times. The source is a man in his fifties or sixties in good health. The rearrangement links TRBV6-2 or TRBV6-3 to TRBJ2-2; no firm D call. What was sequenced was blood. The CDR3 nucleotides are TGTGCCAGCAGTTCATTAATGGGTAGCATTCGAGCCGGGGAGCTGTTTTTT. This sequence encodes CASSSLMGSIRAGELFF.